This T cell receptor (beta chain) was observed in a study of cytomegalovirus exposure and HLA in healthy donors. Findings and limits, study-wide: A later analysis reported that several of the most significant clusters appeared to be linked to common viral pathogens, among them Epstein-Barr virus. A missense variant in DCLRE1C was later tied to TCR beta V- and J-gene trimming.

This CDR3 is built from 17 residues. Germline lookup yields CDR1 SNHLY and CDR2 FYNNEI. Unmatched junction bases numbered 14, after V lost 6 bases and J lost 4 bases. This clone was detected only once. The antigen remains unidentified. Amplification used 60 Vbeta primers and 13 Jbeta primers. Measured with immunoSEQ multiplex PCR; TCRdb has only the in-frame clones, and not every one. The sample lists about 150,000 clones, nearly 80% seen once, with about 0.66% in the top ten. The TCR was taken from a male donor in good health and CMV-seronegative. The chain uses TRBV2 and TRBJ2-3; TRBD2 aligns across 9 bases. Sequenced material: PBMCs. This CDR3 reads CASSIHGKGGGADTQYF. CDR3 nucleotides: TGTGCCAGCAGCATCCATGGGAAAGGCGGGGGGGCAGATACGCAGTATTTT.